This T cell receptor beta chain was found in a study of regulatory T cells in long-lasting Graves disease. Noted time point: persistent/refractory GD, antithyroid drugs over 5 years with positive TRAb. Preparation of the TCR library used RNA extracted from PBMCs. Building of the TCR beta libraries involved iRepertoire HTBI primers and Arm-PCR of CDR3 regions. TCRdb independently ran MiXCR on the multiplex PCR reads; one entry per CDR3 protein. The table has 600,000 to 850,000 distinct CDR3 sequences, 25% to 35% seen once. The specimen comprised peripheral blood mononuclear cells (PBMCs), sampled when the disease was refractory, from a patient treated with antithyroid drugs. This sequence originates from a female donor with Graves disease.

In DNA, the CDR3 is TGCAGTGCTAGAGATAGTGGACAGATTAGGGGTGAGCAGTACTTC. Translating it yields CSARDSGQIRGEQYF. The V and J genes are TRBV20-1 and TRBJ2-7; perhaps TRBD1 as D (6 bases). Germline-derived CDR1 and CDR2 are DFQATT and SNEGSKA (reference sequence). The CDR3 is 15 residues long. Trimming pared 0 bases from V and 7 bases from J, leaving 19 bases between.